This T cell receptor beta chain stems from a study of cytomegalovirus exposure and HLA in healthy donors. PCR primers comprised 60 Vbeta and 13 Jbeta primers. The assay was immunoSEQ multiplex PCR, and TCRdb's table has in-frame clones only and misses some. The table has around 85,000 clones, about four fifths seen once. On this clone: Its antigen is not known.

The donors (healthy individuals) were bone marrow donors. Whole-study results and caveats: Earlier analysis looked at TCR beta V segments, and most were productive about 90% or about 30% of the time.

The sequenced material came from PBMCs. The sequence was collected from a man aged 50 to 60 in good health and CMV-seropositive.

This chain's CDR3 is CASIGGGGTYEQYF. As DNA, the CDR3 is TGTGCCAGCATCGGGGGGGGTGGGACCTACGAGCAGTACTTC. V gene TRBV6-1 combines with J gene TRBJ2-7, with 8 bases fitting TRBD2. CDR1 is MNHNS and CDR2 is SASEGT in the germline V gene. The CDR3 spans 14 residues. Germline trimming cut 7 bases from V and 2 bases from J; bases unmatched to any gene: 7.